The entry below gives a single TCR beta chain sequence along with its context. Its antigen is still unknown. The sample holds no much larger clone one base away, and base qualities are not on file. Explained via the paper, the treatment or condition label denotes: randomized to nivolumab then ipilimumab (arm A) or the reverse (arm B). None of the trial patients had been given prior DNA-damaging chemotherapy. CheckMate 064, a randomized, open-label phase II trial of sequential checkpoint blockade, was the source of the samples, all of which came from patients with melanoma. Tumor TCR sequencing used genomic DNA from formalin-fixed paraffin-embedded (FFPE) tissue samples. This sample stems from a study of sequential checkpoint blockade in melanoma (dated by TCRdb to the late 2010s). Context from the whole study: Patients were assigned by 1:1 randomization to either first-line nivolumab followed by ipilimumab (arm A) or ipilimumab followed by nivolumab (arm B). Maintenance nivolumab came after both trial sequences. TCRbeta immunosequencing was performed on DNA from 91 pretreatment melanoma tumor samples. Matched tumor biopsies were taken from 20 or so patients before treatment and at week 13, after single-agent nivolumab (arm A) or ipilimumab (arm B). The same lesion was the source of approximately 86% of the matched pre- and post-treatment tumor biopsy pairs.

The immunoSEQ Assay was used to immunosequence TCRbeta CDR3 regions from genomic DNA. Genomic DNA was amplified by bias-controlled multiplex PCR before high-throughput sequencing. The published analysis was carried out like this. To quantify the absolute abundance of each unique TCRbeta CDR3 region, the sequences were collapsed and filtered. Clonality, defined as 1 minus Pielou's evenness, was calculated using productive rearrangements only. Tumor T-cell fraction was calculated by normalizing TCRbeta template counts to the amount of usable DNA, which was estimated from several housekeeping genes. Clones with significantly greater frequencies in on-treatment versus baseline samples were identified using a previously published method. TCRdb stores this immuneACCESS table with in-frame sequences only. Part of the clones is absent; in the studies checked, under half of the shortfall reflects unresolved V genes, and no reason is known for the rest. That table furnishes V, J and clone size, whereas the DNA furnished D and trimming. The sample includes roughly 5,300 clones, with approximately 24% observed a single time. The biggest ten clones account for 20% of the sample.

The investigation overall reported the following: Among patients in arm A, the nivolumab-first arm, pretreatment tumor TIL clonality was associated with response (P = .04). Tumor T-cell fraction and clonality were correlated with PD-L1 staining and CD8+ T-cell counts, but not with mutational load. Small sample sizes and reduced statistical power limited the within-arm analyses of tumor T-cell fraction. Validation of the response-prediction model combining TCR metrics and mutation burden is needed in larger, independent patient cohorts. Clinical benefit was about 30 times more likely to be achieved by patients whose tumor T-cell fraction and clonality increased by week 13.

V loses 3 bases of germline sequence and J loses 0 bases, and the interval between the two ends is 14 bases. Looking up the germline V gene yields CDR1 KGHSH and CDR2 LQKENI. From the cysteine through the phenylalanine, the CDR3 covers 16 amino acids. The sequence is cut down to CDR3 DNA, 48 bases in frame from base 1. The sequenced sample was tumor tissue (inferred from file names), obtained from a patient given nivolumab and ipilimumab in sequence. The rearranged chain carries TRBV18 and TRBJ1-1, and TRBD1 may be the D gene, going by 5 matching bases. This clonotype was sampled from a human donor with melanoma. CDR3 protein: CASSPEQRGMNTEAFF. The nucleotides read TGTGCCAGCTCACCCGAGCAGAGGGGCATGAACACTGAAGCTTTCTTT.